A single sample gave rise to the 5 T cell receptor beta chains below, sequenced in a study of T cell responses to AZD1222 COVID-19 vaccine. TCRdb keeps only in-frame clones here, not all; method: immunoSEQ multiplex PCR. The sample yields 130,000 or so clones, approximately 90% seen once. The specimen comprised peripheral blood, sampled on day 0 of AZD1222 vaccination. The source of these receptors is an adult in good health.

The rearrangement joins TRBV28 to TRBJ2-2; D assignment may be TRBD1 or TRBD2 (6 bases each). This CDR3 has 15 residues. Germline CDR1 is MDHEN and CDR2 is SYDVKM. Trimming stripped 7 bases from V and 4 bases from J, with 16 bases between. The CDR3 nucleotides are TGTGCCAGCAACGTGCCCGGGGGCGGCACCGGGGAGCTGTTTTTT. This codes for CASNVPGGGTGELFF.

This chain uses TRBV11-3 with TRBJ2-7; 7 bases fit TRBD2. The V segment lost 5 bases and the J segment 6 bases; nucleotides outside the gene matches: 13. The CDR3 length is 15 residues. Germline CDR1 and CDR2: SGHNT and YENEEA. CDR3 nucleotide sequence: TGTGCCAGCAGCACTAGCCCCTCGACTAGCAGCGAGCAGTACGTC. It encodes CASSTSPSTSSEQYV.

The gene calls are TRBV6-4 and TRBJ1-6, with D maybe TRBD1 (6 bases). Germline V gene data show CDR1 as MRHNA and CDR2 as SNTAGT. CDR3 length: 14 residues. The V end was cut by 6 bases, the J end by 0 bases, with 6 bases between. In DNA form, the CDR3 reads TGTGCCAGCAGGGACAGCTCCTATAATTCACCCCTCCACTTT. It codes for CASRDSSYNSPLHF.

The genes are TRBV19 and TRBJ1-4, with TRBD1 as a possible D gene (5 bases). The CDR3 extends over 14 amino acids. V was clipped by 3 bases and J by 8 bases, with 13 bases between them. Germline loops: CDR1 LNHDA, CDR2 SQIVND (reference sequence). The CDR3 bases are TGTGCCAGTAGTATGGGGCATTCGGGGGAAAAACTGTTTTTT. Its protein product is CASSMGHSGEKLFF.

The V call is TRBV19, the J call TRBJ1-2; D unclear. The CDR3 spans 14 residues. V was pared by 6 bases and J by 0 bases, with 11 bases between. Germline V gives CDR1 LNHDA, CDR2 SQIVND (reference sequence). CDR3 amino acids: CASRTTTTNYGYTF. CDR3 in DNA: TGTGCCAGTAGGACTACCACCACTAACTATGGCTACACCTTC.